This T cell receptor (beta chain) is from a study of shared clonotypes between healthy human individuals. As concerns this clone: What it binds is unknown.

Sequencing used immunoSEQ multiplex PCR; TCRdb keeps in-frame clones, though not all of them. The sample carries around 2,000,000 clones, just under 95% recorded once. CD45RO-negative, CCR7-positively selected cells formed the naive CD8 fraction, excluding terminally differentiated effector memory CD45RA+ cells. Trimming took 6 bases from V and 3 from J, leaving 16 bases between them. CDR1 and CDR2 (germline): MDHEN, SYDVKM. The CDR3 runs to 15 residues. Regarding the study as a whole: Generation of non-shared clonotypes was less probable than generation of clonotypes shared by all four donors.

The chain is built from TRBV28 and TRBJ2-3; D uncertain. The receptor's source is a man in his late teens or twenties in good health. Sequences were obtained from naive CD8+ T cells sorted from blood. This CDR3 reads CASRETGSLTDTQYF. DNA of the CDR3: TGTGCCAGCAGAGAAACCGGGTCACTAACAGATACGCAGTATTTT.